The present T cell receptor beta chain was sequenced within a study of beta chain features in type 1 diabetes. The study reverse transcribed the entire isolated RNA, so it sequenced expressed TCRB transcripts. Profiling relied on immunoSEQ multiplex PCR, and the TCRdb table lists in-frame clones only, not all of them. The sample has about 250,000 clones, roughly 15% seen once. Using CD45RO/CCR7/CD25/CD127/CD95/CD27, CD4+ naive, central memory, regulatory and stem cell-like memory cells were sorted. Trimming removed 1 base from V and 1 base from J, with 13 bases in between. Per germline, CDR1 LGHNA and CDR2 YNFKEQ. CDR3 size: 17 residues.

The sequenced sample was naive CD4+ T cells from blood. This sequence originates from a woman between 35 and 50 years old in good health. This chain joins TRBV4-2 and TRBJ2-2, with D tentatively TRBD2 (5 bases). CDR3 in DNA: TGTGCCAGCAGCCAAGGAGGCGGGCTTCAGAACACCGGGGAGCTGTTTTTT. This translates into CASSQGGGLQNTGELFF.